This TCR beta chain was identified during a study of CD8+ T cells in alopecia areata. Findings and limits, study-wide: With tofacitinib ongoing, many expanded lesional clones persisted in both scalp and blood.

The CDR3 spans 16 residues. V was clipped by 4 bases and J by 6 bases, with 22 bases between them. Germline CDR1 LNHNV, CDR2 YYDKDF (reference sequence). It was cDNA, reverse transcribed from extracted RNA, that served as the sequencing template. Produced via immunoSEQ multiplex PCR; TCRdb's table is partial and in-frame only. This table holds about 160,000 clones, around 71% found once. Specified treatment: oral pan-JAK inhibitor, 5-10 mg twice daily. PBMC-derived CD4+ and CD8+ T cells were sorted. This clone has a single count. Its antigen is currently unknown. This clonotype was obtained from a human donor with alopecia areata. The sample consisted of CD4+ T cells sorted from blood, taken at week 4, from a patient treated with tofacitinib. This chain uses TRBV15 with TRBJ2-7; D perhaps matches TRBD2 (6 bases). The CDR3 nucleotides are TGTGCCACCAGCACTTTCCCCGGGACTCCTCCGGGCGAGCAGTACTTC. It yields the protein CATSTFPGTPPGEQYF.